Listed below are T cell receptor beta chains from one sample, sequenced in a study of blood T cell repertoires in COVID-19. Repertoires were generated with immunoSEQ multiplex PCR, while TCRdb's copy carries only in-frame clones and drops some. The data contain about 190,000 clones, roughly 80% of them seen just once; the ten biggest clones take up roughly 13%. Sequencing was performed on peripheral blood. These receptors were collected from a man aged 50 to 60 who had recovered from COVID-19. CDR3s include the opening cysteine and the closing phenylalanine or tryptophan. A D gene is named only where the DNA matches it firmly. Expanded clones get a size class; other rows say once, few or many, or leave the size out.

v_call: TRBV6-5
j_call: TRBJ2-1
clone_size: .
d_call: TRBD1
cdr3_nt: TGTGCCAGCAGGGACAGGGGAAACAATGAGCAGTTCTTC
cdr3_aa: CASRDRGNNEQFF

v_call: TRBV11-2
j_call: TRBJ2-7
clone_size: many
d_call: TRBD2
cdr3_nt: TGTGCCAGCCGCCCGGAGCGGGAGTGGGGCGAGCAGTACTTC
cdr3_aa: CASRPEREWGEQYF

v_call: TRBV11-3
j_call: TRBJ2-3
clone_size: once
d_call: TRBD2
cdr3_nt: TGTGCCAGCAGCTTAGGGACTAGCGGAACAGATACGCAGTATTTT
cdr3_aa: CASSLGTSGTDTQYF

v_call: TRBV3-1/TRBV3-2
j_call: TRBJ2-1
clone_size: once
d_call: TRBD2
cdr3_nt: TGTGCCAGCAGCCAAGCTAGCGGGACTTACAATGAGCAGTTCTTC
cdr3_aa: CASSQASGTYNEQFF

v_call: TRBV6-5
j_call: TRBJ1-5
clone_size: .
d_call: TRBD1
cdr3_nt: TGTGCCAGCAGCAGACGACAGGGATATCAGCCCCAGCATTTT
cdr3_aa: CASSRRQGYQPQHF

v_call: TRBV19
j_call: TRBJ1-5
clone_size: .
d_call: TRBD1
cdr3_nt: TGTGCCAGTAGCACACAGGGGGACCACAATCAGCCCCAGCATTTT
cdr3_aa: CASSTQGDHNQPQHF

v_call: TRBV11-2
j_call: TRBJ2-3
clone_size: once
d_call: TRBD2
cdr3_nt: TGTGCCAGCAGCTTAGGGCATAGCGGGAGGGGAACAGATACGCAGTATTTT
cdr3_aa: CASSLGHSGRGTDTQYF

v_call: TRBV9
j_call: TRBJ2-2
clone_size: once
d_call: .
cdr3_nt: TGTGCCAGCAGCGTAGGGGAGCATCGAGGGGGGGAGCTGTTTTTT
cdr3_aa: CASSVGEHRGGELFF

v_call: TRBV10-1
j_call: TRBJ2-3
clone_size: few
d_call: TRBD2
cdr3_nt: TGCGCCAGCAGGGGCGGGAGAGAGATGGGCACAGATACGCAGTATTTT
cdr3_aa: CASRGGREMGTDTQYF

v_call: TRBV5-1
j_call: TRBJ2-2
clone_size: .
d_call: TRBD2
cdr3_nt: TGCGCCAGCAGCTTGCTGGGGGGACTAGCGGCGAACACCGGGGAGCTGTTTTTT
cdr3_aa: CASSLLGGLAANTGELFF

v_call: TRBV28
j_call: TRBJ1-2
clone_size: .
d_call: TRBD1
cdr3_nt: TGTGCCAGCAGTCCTAGCCCACAGGGGAATGGCTACACCTTC
cdr3_aa: CASSPSPQGNGYTF

v_call: TRBV6-2/TRBV6-3
j_call: TRBJ2-3
clone_size: .
d_call: TRBD2
cdr3_nt: TGTGCCAGCAGTTACTCTAGAACGGCTAGCGGGAGGTCGGATACGCAGTATTTT
cdr3_aa: CASSYSRTASGRSDTQYF

v_call: TRBV30
j_call: TRBJ1-4
clone_size: .
d_call: .
cdr3_nt: TGTGCCTGGAGTGCGGGGACAACTAATGAAAAACTGTTTTTT
cdr3_aa: CAWSAGTTNEKLFF

v_call: TRBV7-3
j_call: TRBJ2-1
clone_size: .
d_call: .
cdr3_nt: TGTGCCAGCAGCTTTGGACAAAGCTCCTACAATGAGCAGTTCTTC
cdr3_aa: CASSFGQSSYNEQFF

v_call: TRBV3-1/TRBV3-2
j_call: TRBJ2-2
clone_size: .
d_call: .
cdr3_nt: TGTGCCAGCAGCCAAGGGTTAGGGGGTAACACCGGGGAGCTGTTTTTT
cdr3_aa: CASSQGLGGNTGELFF

v_call: TRBV27
j_call: TRBJ2-2
clone_size: .
d_call: .
cdr3_nt: TGTGCCAGCAGCGGGAGTGGGGTTTTCGGGGAGCTGTTTTTT
cdr3_aa: CASSGSGVFGELFF

v_call: TRBV28
j_call: TRBJ2-3
clone_size: .
d_call: TRBD2
cdr3_nt: TGTGCCAGCAGTTCCCCCGGACTAGTTCCACATACGCAGTATTTT
cdr3_aa: CASSSPGLVPHTQYF

v_call: TRBV27
j_call: TRBJ1-2
clone_size: .
d_call: TRBD1
cdr3_nt: TGTGCCAGCAGTTCCCCCGGGACAGGGATCCCGTTCTCTGGCTACACCTTC
cdr3_aa: CASSSPGTGIPFSGYTF

v_call: TRBV18
j_call: TRBJ1-2
clone_size: .
d_call: .
cdr3_nt: TGTGCCAGCTCGCTAGAAGGGGGTGCCGGAGTAAACTATGGCTACACCTTC
cdr3_aa: CASSLEGGAGVNYGYTF

v_call: TRBV6-5
j_call: TRBJ2-5
clone_size: .
d_call: TRBD2
cdr3_nt: TGTGCCAGCAGGATGACTAGCGGGCCGGAGGAGACCCAGTACTTC
cdr3_aa: CASRMTSGPEETQYF

v_call: TRBV6-1
j_call: TRBJ1-6
clone_size: few
d_call: .
cdr3_nt: TGTGCCAGCAGTGAAGACCGCAAACAGGGCTATAATTCACCCCTCCACTTT
cdr3_aa: CASSEDRKQGYNSPLHF

v_call: TRBV12-5
j_call: TRBJ1-1
clone_size: .
d_call: .
cdr3_nt: TGTGCTAGTGGTTTTTCAGGCGACACTGAAGCTTTCTTT
cdr3_aa: CASGFSGDTEAFF

v_call: TRBV23-1
j_call: TRBJ2-3
clone_size: once
d_call: TRBD2
cdr3_nt: TGCGCCAGCAGTCATGGGACTAGCGATAGCACAGATACGCAGTATTTT
cdr3_aa: CASSHGTSDSTDTQYF

v_call: TRBV29-1
j_call: TRBJ1-2
clone_size: .
d_call: TRBD1
cdr3_nt: TGCAGCGCCGGGACAGGGGGACCGTTGGGCTACACCTTC
cdr3_aa: CSAGTGGPLGYTF

v_call: TRBV5-4
j_call: TRBJ2-2
clone_size: .
d_call: TRBD2
cdr3_nt: TGTGCCAGCAGCTCGCCCGGGACTAGCGGAGGGGGGACCGGGGAGCTGTTTTTT
cdr3_aa: CASSSPGTSGGGTGELFF

v_call: TRBV19
j_call: TRBJ2-7
clone_size: .
d_call: .
cdr3_nt: TGTGCCAGTAGTATTAGAGGGGGACCCTACGAGCAGTACTTC
cdr3_aa: CASSIRGGPYEQYF